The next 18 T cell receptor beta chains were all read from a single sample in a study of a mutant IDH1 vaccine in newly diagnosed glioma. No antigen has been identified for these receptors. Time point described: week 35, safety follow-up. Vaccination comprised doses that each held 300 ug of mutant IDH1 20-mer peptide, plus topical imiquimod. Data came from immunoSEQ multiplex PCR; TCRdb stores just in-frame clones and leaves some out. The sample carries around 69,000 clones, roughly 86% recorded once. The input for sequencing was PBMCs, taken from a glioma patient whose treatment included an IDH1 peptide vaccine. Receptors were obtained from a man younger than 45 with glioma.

CDR3 coding DNA: TGCGCCAGCAGCGATGGCGTCTGGGGCGAGCAGTACTTC. This encodes CASSDGVWGEQYF. The rearrangement joins TRBV5-1 to TRBJ2-7; D call uncertain. The V gene's germline CDR1 is SGHRS and CDR2 YFSETQ. The CDR3 extends over 13 amino acids. The V end was cut by 4 bases, the J end by 6 bases, with 14 bases between. Full variable domain (rest looked up from reference TRBV5-1 and TRBJ2-7): KAGVTQTPRYLIKTRGQQVTLSCSPISGHRSVSWYQQTPGQGLQFLFEYFSETQRNKGNFPGRFSGRQFSNSRSEMNVSTLELGDSALYLCASSDGVWGEQYFGPGTRLTVT.

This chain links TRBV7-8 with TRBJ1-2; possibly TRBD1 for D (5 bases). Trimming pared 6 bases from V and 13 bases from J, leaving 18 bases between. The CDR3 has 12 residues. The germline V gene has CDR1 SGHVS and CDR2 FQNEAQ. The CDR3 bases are TGTGCCAGCAGGGATCCGGGACGGCTAATCACCTTC. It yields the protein CASRDPGRLITF.

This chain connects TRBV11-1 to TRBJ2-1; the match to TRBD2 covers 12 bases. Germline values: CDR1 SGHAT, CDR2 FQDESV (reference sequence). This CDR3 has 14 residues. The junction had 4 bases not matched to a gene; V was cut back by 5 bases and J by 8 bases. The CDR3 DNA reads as TGTGCCAGCAGCGACGGACTAGCGGGGTATGAGCAGTTCTTC. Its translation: CASSDGLAGYEQFF. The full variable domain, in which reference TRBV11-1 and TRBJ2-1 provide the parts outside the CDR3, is EAEVAQSPRYKITEKSQAVAFWCDPISGHATLYWYRQILGQGPELLVQFQDESVVDDSQLPKDRFSAERLKGVDSTLKIQPAELGDSAMYLCASSDGLAGYEQFFGPGTRLTVL.

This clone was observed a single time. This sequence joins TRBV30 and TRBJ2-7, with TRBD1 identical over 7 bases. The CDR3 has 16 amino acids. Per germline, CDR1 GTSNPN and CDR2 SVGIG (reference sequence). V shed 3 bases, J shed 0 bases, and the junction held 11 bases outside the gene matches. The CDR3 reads CAWSPSWDSISYEQYF. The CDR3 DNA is TGTGCCTGGAGCCCCAGCTGGGACAGTATCTCCTACGAGCAGTACTTC.

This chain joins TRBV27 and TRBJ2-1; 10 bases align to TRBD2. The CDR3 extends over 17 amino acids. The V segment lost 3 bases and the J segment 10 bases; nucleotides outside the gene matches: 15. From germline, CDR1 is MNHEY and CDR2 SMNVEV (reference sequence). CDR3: CASSLQPSGSGRGEQFF. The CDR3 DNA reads TGTGCCAGCAGTTTGCAGCCTAGCGGGAGCGGCCGGGGGGAGCAGTTCTTC.

As DNA, the CDR3 is TGTGCCAGTAGTATACAGGTACGGCAGCCCCAGCATTTT. Amino acid sequence: CASSIQVRQPQHF. The genes are TRBV19 and TRBJ1-5; no definite D call. The germline V and J ends were trimmed by 2 bases and 7 bases, with 9 bases remaining between them. Germline values: CDR1 LNHDA, CDR2 SQIVND (reference sequence). This CDR3 contains 13 residues.

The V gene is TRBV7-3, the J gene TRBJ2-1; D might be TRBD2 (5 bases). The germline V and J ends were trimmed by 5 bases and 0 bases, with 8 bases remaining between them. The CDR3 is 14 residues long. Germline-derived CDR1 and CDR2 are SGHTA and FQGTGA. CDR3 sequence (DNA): TGTGCCAGCAGCCTGGGGAGCTCCTACAATGAGCAGTTCTTC. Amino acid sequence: CASSLGSSYNEQFF.

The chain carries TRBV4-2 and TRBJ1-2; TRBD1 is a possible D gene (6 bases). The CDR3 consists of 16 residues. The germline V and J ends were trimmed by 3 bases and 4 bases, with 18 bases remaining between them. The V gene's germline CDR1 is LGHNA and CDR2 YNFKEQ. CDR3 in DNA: TGTGCCAGCAGCCAGACGGACAGCCGGCTTTTCTATGGCTACACCTTC. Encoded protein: CASSQTDSRLFYGYTF.

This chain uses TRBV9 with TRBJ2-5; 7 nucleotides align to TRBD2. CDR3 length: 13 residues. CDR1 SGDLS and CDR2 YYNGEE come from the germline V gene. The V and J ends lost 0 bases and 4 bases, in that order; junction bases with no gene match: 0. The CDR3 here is CASSVAGGETQYF. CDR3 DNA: TGTGCCAGCAGCGTAGCGGGAGGAGAGACCCAGTACTTC.

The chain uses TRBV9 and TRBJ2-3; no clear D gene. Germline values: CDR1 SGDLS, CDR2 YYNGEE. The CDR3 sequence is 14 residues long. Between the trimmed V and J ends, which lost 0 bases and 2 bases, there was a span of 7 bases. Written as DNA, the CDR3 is TGTGCCAGCAGCGTAGATGCAGACACAGATACGCAGTATTTT. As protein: CASSVDADTDTQYF.

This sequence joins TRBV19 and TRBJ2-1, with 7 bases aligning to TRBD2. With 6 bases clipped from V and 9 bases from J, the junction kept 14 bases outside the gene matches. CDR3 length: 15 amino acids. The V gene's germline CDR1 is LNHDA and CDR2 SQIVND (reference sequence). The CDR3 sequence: CASSWASGQRGEQFF. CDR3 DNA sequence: TGTGCCAGTAGCTGGGCTAGCGGCCAACGGGGTGAGCAGTTCTTC.

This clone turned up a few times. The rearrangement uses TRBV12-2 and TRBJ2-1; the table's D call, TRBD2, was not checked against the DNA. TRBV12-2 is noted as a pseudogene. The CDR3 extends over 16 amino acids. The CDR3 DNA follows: TGTGCAAGTCGCTCCGCAGGCGGACTCTCCTACAATGAGCAGTTCTTC. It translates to CASRSAGGLSYNEQFF.

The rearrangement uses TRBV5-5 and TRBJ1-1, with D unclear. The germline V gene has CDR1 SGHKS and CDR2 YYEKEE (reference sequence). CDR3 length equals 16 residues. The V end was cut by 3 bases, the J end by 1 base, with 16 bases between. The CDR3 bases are TGTGCCAGCAGCTCCTTTGGTAGAGGAGGGAACACTGAAGCTTTCTTT. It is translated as CASSSFGRGGNTEAFF.

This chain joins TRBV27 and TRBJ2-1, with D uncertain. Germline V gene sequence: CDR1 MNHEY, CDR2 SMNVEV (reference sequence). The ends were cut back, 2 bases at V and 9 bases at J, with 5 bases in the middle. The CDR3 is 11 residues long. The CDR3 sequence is CASSLVGEQFF. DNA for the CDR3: TGTGCCAGCAGTTTAGTCGGTGAGCAGTTCTTC.

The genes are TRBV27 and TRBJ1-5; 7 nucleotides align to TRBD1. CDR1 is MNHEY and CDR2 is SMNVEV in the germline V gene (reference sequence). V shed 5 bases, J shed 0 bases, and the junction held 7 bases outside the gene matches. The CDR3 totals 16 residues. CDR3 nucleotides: TGTGCCAGCAGTCCATCCACAGGGGATAGCAATCAGCCCCAGCATTTT. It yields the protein CASSPSTGDSNQPQHF.

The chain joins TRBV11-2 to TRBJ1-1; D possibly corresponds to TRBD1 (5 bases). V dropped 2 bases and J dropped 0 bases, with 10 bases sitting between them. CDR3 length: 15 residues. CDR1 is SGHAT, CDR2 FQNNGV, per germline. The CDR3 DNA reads TGTGCCAGCAGCTTAACGGGGCACGTGAACACTGAAGCTTTCTTT. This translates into CASSLTGHVNTEAFF.

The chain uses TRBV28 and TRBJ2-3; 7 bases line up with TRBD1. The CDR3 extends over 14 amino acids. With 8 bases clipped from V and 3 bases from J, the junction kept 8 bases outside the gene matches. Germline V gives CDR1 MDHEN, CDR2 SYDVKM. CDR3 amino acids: CASLPGQPTDTQYF. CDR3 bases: TGTGCCAGCCTCCCGGGACAGCCGACAGATACGCAGTATTTT.

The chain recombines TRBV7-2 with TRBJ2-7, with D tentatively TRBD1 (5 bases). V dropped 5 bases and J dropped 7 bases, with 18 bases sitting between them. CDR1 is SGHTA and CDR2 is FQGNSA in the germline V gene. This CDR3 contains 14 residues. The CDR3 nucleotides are TGTGCCAGCAGCGCCCATCCAGGGATGGGGGAGCAGTACTTC. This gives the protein CASSAHPGMGEQYF.